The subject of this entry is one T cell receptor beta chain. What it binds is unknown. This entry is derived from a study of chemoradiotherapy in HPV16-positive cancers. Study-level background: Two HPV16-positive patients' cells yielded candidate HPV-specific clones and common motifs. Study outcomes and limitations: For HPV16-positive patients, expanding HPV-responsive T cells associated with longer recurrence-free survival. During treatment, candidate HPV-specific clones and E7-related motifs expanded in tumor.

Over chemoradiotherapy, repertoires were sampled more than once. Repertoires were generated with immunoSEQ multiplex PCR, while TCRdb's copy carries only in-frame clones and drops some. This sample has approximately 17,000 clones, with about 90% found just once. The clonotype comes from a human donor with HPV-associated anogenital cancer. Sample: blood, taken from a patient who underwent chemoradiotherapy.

CDR3 sequence (DNA): TGTGCCATCGCCGGGACAACCCCCTACGAGCAGTACTTC. Encoded protein: CAIAGTTPYEQYF. This rearrangement joins TRBV6-6 to TRBJ2-7, with D perhaps matching TRBD1 (6 bases). This CDR3 has 13 amino acids. V was pared by 10 bases and J by 2 bases, with 15 bases between. Germline V gives CDR1 MNHNY, CDR2 SVGAGI (reference sequence).